This TCR beta chain was sequenced for a study of TIL therapy for anti-PD-1-resistant metastatic lung cancer. Across the study: Tumors had a median PD-L1 proportion score of less than 6.5%.

Time point: pre-treatment sample, taken before nivolumab and TIL therapy. With 2 bases removed from V and 5 bases from J, the gap between germline ends came to 13 bases. Germline V gives CDR1 SGDLS, CDR2 YYNGEE. The length of the CDR3 is 14 residues. The immunoSEQ assay was v3. The assay was immunoSEQ multiplex PCR, and TCRdb's table has in-frame clones only and misses some. The sample lists more than 55,000 clones; around four fifths were seen once. Specimen: blood, collected at baseline. The V gene is TRBV9, the J gene TRBJ2-5; no clear D. This sequence was found in a person aged 25-85 years with non-small cell lung cancer. The CDR3 coding sequence is TGTGCCAGCAGCGTGTCTTCTGTCCAGGAGACCCAGTACTTC. Amino acids: CASSVSSVQETQYF.